The 32 T cell receptor beta chains below come from one sample, sequenced in a study of T-cell memory formation after mild COVID-19. TCRdb fed the 5' RACE reads into MiXCR, producing one record per CDR3 protein. The table has more than 450,000 distinct CDR3 sequences, approximately 18% seen once; the top ten hold approximately 12%. Sequenced input: PBMCs or a T cell subset sorted from them (not recorded which). These receptor sequences come from an adult woman who had mild COVID-19 (a few samples of this study predate the infection). Cell type and time point are not known.

The sample holds a few counts of this clonotype. This chain uses TRBV5-6 with TRBJ2-5, with 13 positions matching TRBD2. Germline V gene sequence: CDR1 SGHDT, CDR2 YYEEEE. Losses at the gene ends were 0 bases for V and 1 base for J; bases not matched to a gene: 3. This CDR3 spans 17 amino acids. The CDR3: CASSLATSGRAQETQYF. Here the CDR3 DNA reads TGTGCCAGCAGCTTGGCCACTAGCGGGAGGGCCCAAGAGACCCAGTACTTC.

The V and J genes are TRBV29-1 and TRBJ2-5; D may correspond to TRBD1 or TRBD2 (5 bases each). CDR1 is SQVTM and CDR2 is ANQGSEA in the germline V gene. This CDR3 region has 12 residues. V dropped 7 bases and J dropped 2 bases, with 11 bases sitting between them. As DNA, the CDR3 is TGCAGCGCCGGATGGGGGCAAGAGACCCAGTACTTC. It encodes CSAGWGQETQYF. Full variable domain (outside the CDR3, taken from reference TRBV29-1 and TRBJ2-5): SAVISQKPSRDICQRGTSLTIQCQVDSQVTMMFWYRQQPGQSLTLIATANQGSEATYESGFVIDKFPISRPNLTFSTLTVSNMSPEDSSIYLCSAGWGQETQYFGPGTRLLVL.

This clonotype was counted only a few times. The J gene is TRBJ2-2, the V gene TRBV4-2; 10 bases fit TRBD2. J was trimmed by 4 bases and V by 0 bases; bases with no gene match: 8. Germline V gene sequence: CDR1 LGHNA, CDR2 YNFKEQ. The CDR3 runs to 18 residues. CDR3 loop: CASSQEKLAGISTGELFF. CDR3 DNA: TGTGCCAGCAGCCAAGAAAAACTAGCGGGAATAAGCACCGGGGAGCTGTTTTTT.

V is TRBV12-3 or TRBV12-4 and J is TRBJ1-1; D remains ambiguous. The CDR3 is 14 amino acids. The V end lost 0 bases, the J end lost 4 bases, and 9 bases lay between the germline ends. The CDR3: CASSLAGYVTEAFF. CDR3 in DNA: TGTGCCAGCAGTTTAGCAGGGTATGTCACTGAAGCTTTCTTT.

This clonotype was counted at least ten times. The V gene is TRBV7-8, the J gene TRBJ1-2; tentatively, D is TRBD1 (6 bases). Per germline, CDR1 SGHVS and CDR2 FQNEAQ. The CDR3 length is 12 residues. Trimming removed 6 bases at V and 8 bases at J, with 13 bases between. CDR3: CASRKPQGGYTF. DNA for the CDR3: TGTGCCAGCAGAAAACCTCAGGGGGGCTACACCTTC.

The CDR3 here is CSAVPGQGLGTEAFF. The CDR3 nucleotides are TGCAGTGCCGTCCCGGGACAGGGTTTGGGCACTGAAGCTTTCTTT. The chain uses TRBV20-1 and TRBJ1-1, with 9 bases aligning to TRBD1. Trimming cost V 6 bases and J 4 bases; bases outside gene matches: 12. Germline V lookup: CDR1 DFQATT, CDR2 SNEGSKA (reference sequence). This CDR3 spans 15 amino acids.

The CDR3 bases are TGCGCCAGCAGCAGCGTCGGGACAGGGGGCGCCTACGAGCAGTACTTC. This sequence encodes CASSSVGTGGAYEQYF. The chain joins TRBV5-1 to TRBJ2-7, with 12 bases matching TRBD1. The ends lost 4 bases at V and 2 bases at J; junction bases unmatched: 7. CDR1 SGHRS and CDR2 YFSETQ come from the germline V gene. The CDR3 loop spans 16 amino acids.

V is TRBV5-1 and J is TRBJ2-1; possible D gene TRBD2, 5 bases. The CDR3 extends over 13 amino acids. Germline V gene data show CDR1 as SGHRS and CDR2 as YFSETQ. V was shortened by 6 bases and J by 12 bases, with 19 bases between the two germline ends. The CDR3 region is CASTQAPGSGQFF. The CDR3, as DNA: TGCGCCAGCACTCAAGCCCCGGGGTCCGGGCAGTTCTTC. Supplemented by reference TRBV5-1 and TRBJ2-1, the full variable domain reads KAGVTQTPRYLIKTRGQQVTLSCSPISGHRSVSWYQQTPGQGLQFLFEYFSETQRNKGNFPGRFSGRQFSNSRSEMNVSTLELGDSALYLCASTQAPGSGQFFGPGTRLTVL.

This clonotype was counted between two and nine times. DNA of the CDR3: TGTGCCAGCCTCCCCAGAGGGTTCGAGCTGGATGAGCAGTTCTTC. It is translated as CASLPRGFELDEQFF. The gene calls are TRBV5-4 and TRBJ2-1, with a tentative D call TRBD2 (5 bases). V gave up 7 bases and J gave up 8 bases, with 22 bases separating them. This CDR3 contains 15 residues. Germline loops: CDR1 SGHNT, CDR2 YYREEE (reference sequence).

The chain joins TRBV5-1 to TRBJ1-2; D gene unclear. CDR3 size: 15 residues. CDR1 and CDR2 (germline): SGHRS, YFSETQ. Trimming pared 2 bases from V and 8 bases from J, leaving 19 bases between. CDR3 in DNA: TGCGCCAGCAGCTTTGAAAGGTCGGGGTTCGGAGGCTACACCTTC. This gives the protein CASSFERSGFGGYTF. Looking up the rest from reference TRBV5-1 and TRBJ1-2 gives the full variable domain: KAGVTQTPRYLIKTRGQQVTLSCSPISGHRSVSWYQQTPGQGLQFLFEYFSETQRNKGNFPGRFSGRQFSNSRSEMNVSTLELGDSALYLCASSFERSGFGGYTFGSGTRLTVV.

The J gene is TRBJ2-7, the V gene TRBV7-9, with 9 nucleotides matching TRBD1. V was pared by 7 bases and J by 6 bases, with 7 bases of the junction left unmatched. This CDR3 spans 13 amino acids. Looked up from germline, CDR1 is SEHNR and CDR2 is FQNEAQ (reference sequence). This CDR3 reads CASTRDRDGEQYF. The CDR3 region has the DNA TGTGCCAGCACCCGGGACAGGGATGGCGAGCAGTACTTC.

This sequence joins TRBV7-2 and TRBJ2-1; no definite D call. Trimming pared 5 bases from V and 0 bases from J, leaving 11 bases between. CDR1 and CDR2 from the germline V gene are SGHTA and FQGNSA. This CDR3 is 15 amino acids long. The CDR3 protein is CASSPDLISYNEQFF. The CDR3, as DNA: TGTGCCAGCAGCCCCGACTTAATCTCCTACAATGAGCAGTTCTTC.

This clonotype has a single count. The rearrangement uses TRBV6-1 and TRBJ2-3; weak D call: TRBD2 (6 bases). The ends were cut back, 6 bases at V and 5 bases at J, with 24 bases in the middle. The CDR3 spans 17 residues. Germline-derived CDR1 and CDR2 are MNHNS and SASEGT. The CDR3 bases are TGTGCCAGCAGCCGCACCACTCTAGCGCAGGGTAGAGATACGCAGTATTTT. Its protein is CASSRTTLAQGRDTQYF.

The sample holds a few counts of this clonotype. V and J are TRBV7-2 and TRBJ2-5; no firm D call. V was pared by 1 base and J by 4 bases, with 10 bases between. This CDR3 is 14 amino acids long. CDR1 SGHTA and CDR2 FQGNSA come from the germline V gene. As DNA, the CDR3 is TGTGCCAGCAGCTTAGGGGGTTGGCTAGAGACCCAGTACTTC. Protein product: CASSLGGWLETQYF.

This clonotype was counted only a few times. The chain joins TRBV5-1 to TRBJ2-7; D gene uncertain. Germline V gene sequence: CDR1 SGHRS, CDR2 YFSETQ. V lost 1 base, J lost 0 bases, and 8 bases lay in between. The CDR3 spans 14 residues. DNA of the CDR3: TGCGCCAGCAGCTTGCCGCAAGGCTCCTACGAGCAGTACTTC. Translating it yields CASSLPQGSYEQYF.

This clonotype was detected a few times. This chain uses TRBV7-9 with TRBJ2-3; 9 positions agree with TRBD1. After removal of 3 bases from V and 3 bases from J, the junction contained 4 bases not matched to a gene. The CDR3 runs to 15 residues. CDR1 is SEHNR, CDR2 FQNEAQ, per germline (reference sequence). The CDR3 region has the DNA TGTGCCAGCAGCTTTGGGACAGGGCCGACAGATACGCAGTATTTT. Amino acid sequence: CASSFGTGPTDTQYF.

This clonotype was detected a few times. The rearrangement uses TRBV6-1 and TRBJ1-6, with 8 nucleotides matching TRBD1. This CDR3 comprises 15 residues. V was pared by 2 bases and J by 10 bases, with 7 bases of the junction left unmatched. The germline gives CDR1 MNHNS, CDR2 SASEGT. CDR3 amino acids: CASSELDRGGSPLHF. The CDR3 DNA reads as TGTGCCAGCAGTGAACTCGACAGGGGCGGATCACCCCTCCACTTT.

This clonotype qualifies as medium-sized. V is TRBV6-1 and J is TRBJ2-7; D unclear. The germline V gene has CDR1 MNHNS and CDR2 SASEGT. The CDR3 has 16 residues. V was shortened by 0 bases and J by 4 bases, with 16 bases between the two germline ends. CDR3 in DNA: TGTGCCAGCAGTGAAGCTCCCCCGCCTCTCGGTTACGAGCAGTACTTC. Protein sequence: CASSEAPPPLGYEQYF.

This clonotype showed up just a few times. The CDR3 DNA reads as TGTGCCAGCAGTGAAGGGACAGGGAGGAGGACAGATACGCAGTATTTT. This translates into CASSEGTGRRTDTQYF. The rearrangement links TRBV6-1 to TRBJ2-3, with 8 bases fitting TRBD1. Trimming cost V 1 base and J 3 bases; bases outside gene matches: 6. This CDR3 region has 16 residues. The V gene's germline CDR1 is MNHNS and CDR2 SASEGT.

This clonotype was seen a handful of times. The chain couples TRBV4-1 to TRBJ1-5; 7 nucleotides align to TRBD1. The J segment lost 2 bases and the V segment lost 4 bases, leaving 8 bases of the junction unmatched. This CDR3 has 16 residues. CDR1 and CDR2 from the germline V gene are MGHRA and YSYEKL. The CDR3 DNA is TGCGCCAGCAGCCGCCCCCAGGGGGGTGGCAATCAGCCCCAGCATTTT. Its translation is CASSRPQGGGNQPQHF.

The chain is built from TRBV11-3 and TRBJ2-5; 10 nucleotides line up with TRBD1. From germline, CDR1 is SGHNT and CDR2 YENEEA. This CDR3 is 16 amino acids long. Losses at the gene ends were 5 bases for V and 3 bases for J; bases not matched to a gene: 9. In DNA, the CDR3 is TGTGCCAGCAGCGCGGGACAGGGGAGAGGAGAAGAGACCCAGTACTTC. As protein: CASSAGQGRGEETQYF.

The chain carries TRBV2 and TRBJ2-3; 9 bases are shared with TRBD1. The CDR3 extends over 16 amino acids. Trimming took 7 bases from V and 3 from J; bases not matched to a gene: 11. CDR1 and CDR2 from the germline V gene are SNHLY and FYNNEI. The CDR3 sequence: CASTERPGQGTDTQYF. The CDR3 DNA is TGTGCCAGCACAGAGAGGCCGGGACAGGGAACAGATACGCAGTATTTT.

The table lists this clonotype with a few counts. The genes are TRBV19 and TRBJ2-2; 10 bases line up with TRBD2. The J segment lost 5 bases and the V segment lost 6 bases, leaving 9 bases of the junction unmatched. Looked up from germline, CDR1 is LNHDA and CDR2 is SQIVND (reference sequence). The CDR3 totals 16 residues. Written as DNA, the CDR3 is TGTGCCAGTAGCCCACTAGCGGGGTCGCGGACCGGGGAGCTGTTTTTT. It specifies CASSPLAGSRTGELFF.

The table lists this clonotype with a few counts. The chain recombines TRBV5-1 with TRBJ2-1; the D is unclear. The CDR3 is 15 amino acids. V lost 0 bases and J 5 bases, leaving 12 bases between the germline ends. Looked up from germline, CDR1 is SGHRS and CDR2 is YFSETQ. The CDR3 DNA reads TGCGCCAGCAGCTTGGCCGGGTCGTCCCACAATGAGCAGTTCTTC. As protein: CASSLAGSSHNEQFF.

This clonotype came up a few times. The chain carries TRBV5-6 and TRBJ1-3; D not certain. Germline CDR1 reads SGHDT; CDR2 reads YYEEEE. CDR3 length equals 16 residues. V was cut by 1 base and J by 0 bases, with 11 bases left in between. The DNA for the CDR3 is TGTGCCAGCAGCTTGTACGGGCCGCTCTCTGGAAACACCATATATTTT. Amino acids: CASSLYGPLSGNTIYF.

The chain couples TRBV7-9 to TRBJ1-2, with D uncertain. This CDR3 has 13 amino acids. V was cut by 5 bases and J by 8 bases, with 15 bases left in between. Germline-derived CDR1 and CDR2 are SEHNR and FQNEAQ (reference sequence). CDR3 nucleotide sequence: TGTGCCAGCAGCCCCCCGACGGACGGAGGCTACACCTTC. Translated: CASSPPTDGGYTF.

This chain joins TRBV12-3 or TRBV12-4 and TRBJ2-2; 8 bases line up with TRBD2. The CDR3 loop spans 19 amino acids. V dropped 4 bases and J dropped 5; count of bases not matched to a gene: 18. CDR3 residues: CASSSRGSGAPRLTGELFF. CDR3 DNA sequence: TGTGCCAGCAGTTCCCGAGGTAGCGGGGCTCCTCGACTTACCGGGGAGCTGTTTTTT.

This clonotype has more than one count but fewer than ten. This chain connects TRBV12-3 or TRBV12-4 to TRBJ2-4; D ambiguous. There are 11 residues in the CDR3. V was cut by 5 bases and J by 4 bases, with 3 bases left in between. In DNA, the CDR3 is TGTGCCAGCAGTACTAAAAACATTCAGTACTTC. Translating gives CASSTKNIQYF.

V gene TRBV4-1 combines with J gene TRBJ2-2; no clear D gene. The CDR3 is 17 amino acids. Trimming pared 4 bases from V and 3 bases from J, leaving 18 bases between. Germline lookup yields CDR1 MGHRA and CDR2 YSYEKL. The CDR3 nucleotides are TGCGCCAGCAGCCGCCCCAATGGGCCTCTAGACACCGGGGAGCTGTTTTTT. This gives the protein CASSRPNGPLDTGELFF.

The table lists this clonotype with a few counts. One end of the junction is discordant with germline, which a read error may explain. The gene calls are TRBV20-1 and TRBJ1-1, with 7 bases that match TRBD1. CDR1 and CDR2 from the germline V gene are DFQATT and SNEGSKA (reference sequence). This CDR3 is 13 amino acids long. This CDR3 reads CSAISRGNTEAFF. CDR3 coding DNA: TGCAGTGCTATCTCCAGGGGGAACACTGAAGCCTTCTTT.

V gene TRBV19 combines with J gene TRBJ2-3, with 10 bases fitting TRBD2. Trimming took 4 bases from V and 2 from J; bases not matched to a gene: 6. Germline V gene lookup returns CDR1 LNHDA and CDR2 SQIVND (reference sequence). The CDR3 consists of 16 residues. CDR3 DNA sequence: TGTGCCAGTAGTACTCCACTAGCGGGGATCACAGATACGCAGTATTTT. This encodes CASSTPLAGITDTQYF.

This clonotype was counted between two and nine times. The chain couples TRBV7-3 to TRBJ2-1, with D hard to call. V dropped 5 bases and J dropped 5 bases, with 7 bases sitting between them. The CDR3 runs to 12 residues. Germline V gene sequence: CDR1 SGHTA, CDR2 FQGTGA. The DNA for the CDR3 is TGTGCCAGCAGCGGCCCCAACAATGAGCAGTTCTTC. It specifies CASSGPNNEQFF.